The source of this T cell receptor (beta chain) is a study of CD8 T cells in Susac syndrome. Study context: Patients with Susac syndrome were, at the time of blood collection, therapy-naive, maintained on corticosteroids, or maintained on intravenous immunoglobulin alone.

The study sequenced TCR beta in blood CD8+ and CD4+ T cells. The CDR3 covers 16 residues. V shed 0 bases and J shed 1 base, with 14 bases lying between them. Looked up from germline, CDR1 is DFQATT and CDR2 is SNEGSKA (reference sequence). The authors reverse transcribed roughly 0.5 to 1 ug RNA with random hexamers. Each CDR3 protein gets one entry after TCRdb re-called the immunoSEQ multiplex PCR reads with MiXCR. The repertoire holds nearly 110,000 distinct CDR3 sequences, around 94% seen once, with about 0.41% in the top ten. The sequence was collected from a human donor with Susac syndrome. The J gene is TRBJ2-3, the V gene TRBV20-1; D might be TRBD1 (6 bases). The sequenced material came from CD8+ T cells from PBMCs. The CDR3 DNA sequence: TGCAGTGCTAGAGACGCAGGACAGACACGCACAGATACGCAGTATTTT. Protein: CSARDAGQTRTDTQYF.